Presented here are 2 T cell receptor beta chains from one specimen sequenced in a study of cytomegalovirus exposure and HLA in healthy donors. It was with 60 Vbeta and 13 Jbeta primers that the PCR ran. Assay: immunoSEQ multiplex PCR; the TCRdb copy retains only in-frame clones and omits some. Of roughly 180,000 clones in the sample, about 81% were seen once. Sequencing input: PBMCs. The origin of the receptors is a man in his forties or fifties in good health and CMV-seronegative.

Details on this clone: The junction shows a germline mismatch at one end, possibly a read error. The gene calls are TRBV18 and TRBJ1-1; D remains ambiguous. CDR3 size: 13 residues. Germline values: CDR1 KGHSH, CDR2 LQKENI. CDR3 coding DNA: TGTGCCAGCGCACCTCAAGCTAACACTGAAGCTTTCTTT. Translating it yields CASAPQANTEAFF.

The chain carries TRBV5-1 and TRBJ1-4, with 7 bases fitting TRBD1. V shed 5 bases and J 5 bases; nucleotides not matched to a gene: 3. The CDR3 length is 13 residues. CDR1 is SGHRS and CDR2 is YFSETQ in the germline V gene. CDR3 sequence (DNA): TGCGCCAGCAGACAAGGGGGCAATGAAAAACTGTTTTTT. It yields the protein CASRQGGNEKLFF.